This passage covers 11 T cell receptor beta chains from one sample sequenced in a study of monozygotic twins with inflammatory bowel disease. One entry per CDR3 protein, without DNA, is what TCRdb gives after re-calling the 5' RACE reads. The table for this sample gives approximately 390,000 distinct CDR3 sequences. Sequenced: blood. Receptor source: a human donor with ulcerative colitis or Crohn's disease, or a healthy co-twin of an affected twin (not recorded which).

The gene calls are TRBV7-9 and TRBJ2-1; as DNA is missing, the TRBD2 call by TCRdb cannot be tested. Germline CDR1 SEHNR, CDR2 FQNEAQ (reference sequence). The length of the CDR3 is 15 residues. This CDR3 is CASSYRTATYNEQFF.

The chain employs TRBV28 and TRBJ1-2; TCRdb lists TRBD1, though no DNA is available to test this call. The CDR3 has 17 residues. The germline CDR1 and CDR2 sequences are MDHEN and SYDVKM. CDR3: CAVQLSELGASGYGYTF.

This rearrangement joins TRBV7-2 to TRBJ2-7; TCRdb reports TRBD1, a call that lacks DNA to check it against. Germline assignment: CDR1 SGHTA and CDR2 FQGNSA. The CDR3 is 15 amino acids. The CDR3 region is CASSISPDRANEQYF.

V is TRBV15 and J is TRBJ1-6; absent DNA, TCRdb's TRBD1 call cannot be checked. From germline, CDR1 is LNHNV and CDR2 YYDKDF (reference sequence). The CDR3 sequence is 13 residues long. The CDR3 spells CATSRQGNSPLHF.

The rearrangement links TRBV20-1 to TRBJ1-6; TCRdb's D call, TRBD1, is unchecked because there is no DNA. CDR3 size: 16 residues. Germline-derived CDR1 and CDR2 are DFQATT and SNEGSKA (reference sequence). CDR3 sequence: CSARKDGTGGNSPLHF.

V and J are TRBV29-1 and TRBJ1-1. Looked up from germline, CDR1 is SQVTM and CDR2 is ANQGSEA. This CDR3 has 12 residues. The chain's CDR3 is CSVTAMGTEAFF.

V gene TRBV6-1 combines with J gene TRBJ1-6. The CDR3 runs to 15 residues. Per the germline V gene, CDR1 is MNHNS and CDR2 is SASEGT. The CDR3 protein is CASSPRTANNSPLHF.

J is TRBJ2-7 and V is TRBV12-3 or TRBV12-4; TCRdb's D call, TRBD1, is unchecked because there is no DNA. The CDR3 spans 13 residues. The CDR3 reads CASRGQGAYEQYF.

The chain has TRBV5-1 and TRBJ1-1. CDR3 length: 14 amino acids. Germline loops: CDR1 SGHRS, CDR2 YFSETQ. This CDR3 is CASSLEGQYTEAFF.

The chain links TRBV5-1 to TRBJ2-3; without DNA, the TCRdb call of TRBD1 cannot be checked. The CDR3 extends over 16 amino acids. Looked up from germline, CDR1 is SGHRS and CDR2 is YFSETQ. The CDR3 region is CASSFRGAGERDTQYF.

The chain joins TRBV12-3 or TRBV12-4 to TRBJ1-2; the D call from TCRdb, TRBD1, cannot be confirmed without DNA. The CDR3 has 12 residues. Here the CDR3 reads CASSYRAGGYTF.